The rows below give T cell receptor beta chains drawn from one sample of a study of neurological immune-mediated disorders. TCRdb processed the 5' RACE reads anew with MiXCR; each CDR3 protein has one entry. The data contain tens of thousands of distinct CDR3 sequences, under 3.5% of them seen just once; the ten biggest clones take up about 4%. Specimen: PBMCs. These receptors were obtained from a man aged 35 to 55 with multiple sclerosis. Each CDR3 is given with its conserved first and last residue. A D gene is named only where the DNA matches it firmly. The size of a clone is reported for some rows only, either as once, few or many, or as a class for expanded clones.

size	D	V	J	CDR3	DNA
many	TRBD1	TRBV10-1	TRBJ2-1	CASSRTGSSYNEQFF	TGCGCCAGCAGCCGGACAGGGAGCTCCTACAATGAGCAGTTCTTC
NA	NA	TRBV4-1	TRBJ1-1	CAQDGSGHTEAFF	TGCGCCCAAGATGGGAGCGGTCACACTGAAGCTTTCTTT
many	TRBD2	TRBV5-1	TRBJ2-2	CASSVGTSTGELFF	TGCGCCAGCAGCGTCGGGACTAGCACCGGGGAGCTGTTTTTT
many	NA	TRBV5-1	TRBJ2-3	CASSLGQTTDTQYF	TGCGCCAGCAGCTTGGGGCAGACCACAGATACGCAGTATTTT
many	TRBD1	TRBV6-5	TRBJ2-1	CASSPDRASYNEQFF	TGTGCCAGCAGCCCAGACAGGGCGTCCTACAATGAGCAGTTCTTC
many	NA	TRBV20-1	TRBJ2-1	CSARGPGPGVVGFF	TGCAGTGCTAGAGGACCGGGGCCTGGGGTAGTGGGATTCTTC
many	NA	TRBV20-1	TRBJ1-1	CSAQRGGTEAFF	TGCAGTGCGCAACGGGGAGGGACTGAAGCTTTCTTT
many	TRBD2	TRBV6-5	TRBJ2-7	CASSYSLAGVSYEQYF	TGTGCCAGCAGTTACTCCCTAGCGGGAGTCTCTTACGAGCAGTACTTC
NA	TRBD2	TRBV5-1	TRBJ2-3	CASSPRVAGGQEDTQYF	TGCGCCAGCAGCCCCCGGGTAGCGGGGGGGCAAGAAGATACGCAGTATTTT
few	NA	TRBV6-2/TRBV6-3	TRBJ1-2	CASREYNYGYTF	TGTGCCAGCAGGGAGTATAACTATGGCTACACCTTC
many	NA	TRBV24-1	TRBJ2-3	CATSDRTPTDTQYF	TGTGCCACCAGTGATCGGACCCCCACAGATACGCAGTATTTT
medium-sized	NA	TRBV5-1	TRBJ2-2	CASGGQFANTGELFF	TGCGCCAGCGGGGGGCAATTCGCGAACACCGGGGAGCTGTTTTTT
many	TRBD1	TRBV7-9	TRBJ1-1	CASSPGGQGGKDTEAFF	TGTGCCAGCAGCCCGGGGGGACAGGGAGGTAAGGACACTGAAGCTTTCTTT
few	NA	TRBV29-1	TRBJ2-5	CIPGGIRGEETQYF	TGCATCCCCGGTGGGATCAGGGGTGAAGAGACCCAGTACTTC
many	TRBD1	TRBV7-9	TRBJ2-2	CASSLGTGTGELFF	TGTGCCAGCAGCTTAGGGACAGGGACCGGGGAGCTGTTTTTT
many	NA	TRBV6-5	TRBJ1-1	CASSIKGGTEAFF	TGTGCCAGCAGTATTAAAGGGGGCACTGAAGCTTTCTTT
many	TRBD2	TRBV20-1	TRBJ2-1	CSAMTSGGTYNEQFF	TGCAGTGCCATGACTAGCGGGGGGACCTACAATGAGCAGTTCTTC
many	TRBD2	TRBV7-6	TRBJ2-1	CASSLAVGSGGIEQFF	TGTGCCAGCAGCTTAGCAGTGGGTAGCGGGGGCATTGAGCAGTTCTTC
many	NA	TRBV2	TRBJ1-1	CASSEDRESTEAFF	TGTGCCAGCAGTGAAGACAGGGAGTCCACTGAAGCTTTCTTT
many	TRBD1	TRBV6-2/TRBV6-3	TRBJ1-1	CASTPTGRNTEAFF	TGTGCCAGCACCCCGACAGGGCGGAACACTGAAGCTTTCTTT
many	TRBD1	TRBV20-1	TRBJ2-7	CSVPGQGGYEQYF	TGCAGTGTACCGGGACAGGGAGGCTACGAGCAGTACTTC
many	NA	TRBV21-1	TRBJ2-7	CASSKPPGVSGASYEQYF	TGTGCCAGCAGCAAACCCCCAGGGGTTAGCGGGGCATCCTACGAGCAGTACTTC
many	TRBD2	TRBV5-1	TRBJ2-1	CASSLGTSGRVSYNEQFF	TGCGCCAGCAGCTTGGGGACTAGCGGGAGGGTTTCCTACAATGAGCAGTTCTTC
few	NA	TRBV12-2	TRBJ2-1	CASRTGTRLEYNEQFF	TGTGCAAGTCGTACCGGGACTCGCTTGGAGTACAATGAGCAGTTCTTC
many	TRBD1	TRBV20-1	TRBJ2-7	CSASDPGQGTNEQYF	TGCAGTGCTAGCGACCCGGGACAGGGGACCAACGAGCAGTACTTC